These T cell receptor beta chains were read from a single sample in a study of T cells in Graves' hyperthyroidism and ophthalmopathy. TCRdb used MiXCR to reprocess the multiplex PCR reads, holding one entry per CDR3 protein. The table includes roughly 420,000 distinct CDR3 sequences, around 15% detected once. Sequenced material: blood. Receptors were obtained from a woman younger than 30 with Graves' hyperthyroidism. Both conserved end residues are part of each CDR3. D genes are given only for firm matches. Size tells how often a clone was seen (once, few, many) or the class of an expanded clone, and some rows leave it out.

CDR3: CASRLGQGAGEQYF
DNA: TGTGCCAGCAGGTTGGGACAGGGGGCGGGCGAGCAGTACTTC
D: TRBD1
V: TRBV28
size: many
J: TRBJ2-7

CDR3: CASSQDPVGDNYGYTF
DNA: TGCGCCAGCAGCCAAGATCCTGTGGGCGATAACTATGGCTACACCTTC
D: -
V: TRBV4-1
size: -
J: TRBJ1-2

CDR3: CASSLLGGGGQGTYNEQFF
DNA: TGTGCCAGCAGTTTATTAGGGGGAGGGGGACAGGGGACTTACAATGAGCAGTTCTTC
D: TRBD1
V: TRBV28
size: -
J: TRBJ2-1

CDR3: CASSPSRADTQYF
DNA: TGTGCCAGCAGCCCATCTCGTGCAGATACGCAGTATTTT
D: -
V: TRBV3-1
size: many
J: TRBJ2-3

CDR3: CSGVRTHEQYF
DNA: TGCAGTGGGGTTCGAACCCACGAGCAGTACTTC
D: -
V: TRBV20-1
size: many
J: TRBJ2-7

CDR3: CAWSGDMGNEKLFF
DNA: TGTGCCTGGAGTGGGGACATGGGTAATGAAAAACTGTTTTTT
D: -
V: TRBV30
size: many
J: TRBJ1-4

CDR3: CASSPREGFGYTF
DNA: TGTGCCAGCTCACCACGGGAAGGGTTTGGCTACACCTTC
D: -
V: TRBV18
size: -
J: TRBJ1-2

CDR3: CASSLRGRAEEQYF
DNA: TGTGCCAGCAGCCTTCGGGGGAGGGCCGAGGAGCAGTACTTC
D: TRBD2
V: TRBV9
size: -
J: TRBJ2-7

CDR3: CASSINTGGGETQYF
DNA: TGTGCCAGCAGTATAAACACAGGGGGCGGCGAGACCCAGTACTTC
D: TRBD1
V: TRBV28
size: many
J: TRBJ2-5

CDR3: CASSVGGLQNYGYTF
DNA: TGTGCCAGCAGCGTAGGAGGGTTACAAAACTATGGCTACACCTTC
D: -
V: TRBV9
size: -
J: TRBJ1-2

CDR3: CASSLTQDEQYF
DNA: TGTGCCAGCAGTTTAACTCAAGACGAGCAGTACTTC
D: -
V: TRBV12-3/TRBV12-4
size: many
J: TRBJ2-7

CDR3: CAWSVQGYSPLHF
DNA: TGTGCCTGGAGTGTACAGGGATATTCACCCCTCCACTTT
D: -
V: TRBV30
size: -
J: TRBJ1-6

CDR3: CASSQPGQGAGEQYF
DNA: TGCGCCAGCAGCCAACCGGGACAGGGGGCGGGGGAGCAGTACTTC
D: TRBD1
V: TRBV4-1
size: -
J: TRBJ2-7

CDR3: CAWSQRATEAFF
DNA: TGTGCCTGGAGTCAGCGGGCGACTGAAGCTTTCTTT
D: -
V: TRBV30
size: many
J: TRBJ1-1

CDR3: CASSLGNYGYTF
DNA: TGTGCCAGCAGCCTCGGGAACTATGGCTACACCTTC
D: -
V: TRBV11-2
size: many
J: TRBJ1-2

CDR3: CASSETAEQYGYTF
DNA: TGTGCCAGCAGTGAGACAGCGGAGCAATATGGCTACACCTTC
D: -
V: TRBV25-1
size: few
J: TRBJ1-2

CDR3: CASSQDPGAPYQPQHF
DNA: TGTGCCAGCAGCCAAGACCCCGGGGCTCCGTATCAGCCCCAGCATTTT
D: -
V: TRBV14
size: -
J: TRBJ1-5

CDR3: CASRLRTGGTQGYTF
DNA: TGTGCCAGCCGACTTCGGACAGGGGGCACGCAGGGCTACACCTTC
D: TRBD1
V: TRBV3-1
size: many
J: TRBJ1-2

CDR3: CASSYSGNLETQYF
DNA: TGTGCCAGCAGTTACTCGGGGAACCTAGAGACCCAGTACTTC
D: -
V: TRBV6-6
size: many
J: TRBJ2-5

CDR3: CASSLPQGGQQETQYF
DNA: TGTGCCAGCAGCTTACCACAGGGGGGCCAACAAGAGACCCAGTACTTC
D: TRBD1
V: TRBV5-4
size: few
J: TRBJ2-5

CDR3: CASTSNTGELFF
DNA: TGTGCCAGCACCTCAAACACCGGGGAGCTGTTTTTT
D: -
V: TRBV11-2
size: few
J: TRBJ2-2

CDR3: CASRTGTNYGYTF
DNA: TGTGCCAGCAGGACAGGAACCAACTATGGCTACACCTTC
D: -
V: TRBV6-1
size: many
J: TRBJ1-2

CDR3: CASSQEITGELFF
DNA: TGCGCCAGCAGCCAAGAAATCACCGGGGAGCTGTTTTTT
D: -
V: TRBV4-3
size: few
J: TRBJ2-2

CDR3: CASSLSPAGVSYNEQFF
DNA: TGTGCCAGCTCTCTCTCGCCGGCGGGAGTGTCCTACAATGAGCAGTTCTTC
D: TRBD2
V: TRBV4-2
size: few
J: TRBJ2-1

CDR3: CASSFGNTGELFF
DNA: TGTGCCAGCAGCTTCGGGAACACCGGGGAGCTGTTTTTT
D: -
V: TRBV7-2
size: many
J: TRBJ2-2

CDR3: CASSFPGSTYEQYF
DNA: TGTGCCAGCAGTTTTCCGGGGAGTACCTACGAGCAGTACTTC
D: -
V: TRBV12-3/TRBV12-4
size: many
J: TRBJ2-7

CDR3: CASRLTTSGSYEQYF
DNA: TGTGCCAGCAGGCTGACGACTAGCGGGTCCTACGAGCAGTACTTC
D: TRBD2
V: TRBV2
size: many
J: TRBJ2-7

CDR3: CASSPGGGLVEQFF
DNA: TGTGCCAGCAGCCCGGGTGGGGGACTTGTTGAGCAGTTCTTC
D: -
V: TRBV5-4
size: -
J: TRBJ2-1

CDR3: CASSGSGIAEAFF
DNA: TGCGCCAGCAGCGGCTCGGGGATCGCTGAAGCTTTCTTT
D: -
V: TRBV5-1
size: many
J: TRBJ1-1

CDR3: CASSFKGAGGYTF
DNA: TGTGCCAGCAGTTTCAAGGGGGCGGGGGGCTACACCTTC
D: TRBD1
V: TRBV27
size: -
J: TRBJ1-2

CDR3: CASSSLGPNGGQPQHF
DNA: TGTGCCAGCAGCTCCCTGGGACCTAACGGCGGTCAGCCCCAGCATTTT
D: -
V: TRBV5-5
size: many
J: TRBJ1-5

CDR3: CASSSGGPTQYF
DNA: TGTGCCAGCAGTTCGGGGGGACCTACGCAGTATTTT
D: TRBD2
V: TRBV12-3/TRBV12-4
size: many
J: TRBJ2-3